The clone carrying this T cell receptor beta chain was counted between two and nine times. A read error may produce the germline difference seen at one junction end. The record originates from a study of early T cells in non-severe SARS-CoV-2 infection. Germline assignment: CDR1 SGHVS and CDR2 FNYEAQ. This CDR3 comprises 15 residues. TCRdb analysed the 5' RACE reads with MiXCR anew, one entry per CDR3 protein. The repertoire has about 69,000 distinct CDR3 sequences, roughly 4.5% of them found once; the top ten carry roughly 3.6%. The sample was whole blood, taken at baseline. The V gene is TRBV7-6, the J gene TRBJ1-4; D call uncertain. The source of this sequence is an adult who was a healthcare worker with PCR-confirmed SARS-CoV-2 infection or an uninfected control (not recorded which). The donor label of this sample is uncertain. The CDR3 region has the DNA TGTGTCAGCAGCTTACGGACCCCGGGAGATGAAAAACTGTTTTTT. Its protein is CVSSLRTPGDEKLFF.